This note documents a single T cell receptor beta chain sequence. The antigen it binds to is not known. Within one base of it there is no much larger clone, and no base qualities were kept. This record belongs to a study of blood T cell repertoires in COVID-19 (dated by TCRdb to about 2020). About the full investigation: Samples covering the acute and convalescent phases of COVID-19 were provided by collaborators in the United States, Italy and Spain. The material from the prospective study consisted of cDNA or gDNA derived from T cells, B-cell-depleted T cells, or PBMCs. Subjects who had been exposed to COVID-19, were actively infected with it, or had recovered from it provided the deeply sampled blood TCRbeta repertoires that made up the dataset. The repertoires were released in a freely available public database meant as a resource for research on the immune response to SARS-CoV-2. Samples were obtained from the ongoing ImmuneRACE study (first 160 participants) and from some 1,300 subjects provided by 6 global collaborators. The sample metadata nearly always contained a de-identified subject ID, COVID-19 status, age in years and sex. Where available, HLA class I and class II types were taken from metadata supplied by the sample provider and were not determined by assay-based typing.

V is shortened by 6 bases, J by 1 base, and the region joining them spans 16 bases. Looking up the germline V gene (reference sequence) yields CDR1 MNHEY and CDR2 SMNVEV. The CDR3 covers 15 residues, taking in both the cysteine and the phenylalanine. Only CDR3 DNA remains: 45 bases, in frame from the first base. Here is what the overall study found, with its caveats: The amount of clinical and demographic metadata varied by source and participant and was provided uncurated.

Collaborating institutions collected whole blood in K2EDTA tubes following their own protocols. Collaborator samples were shipped for TCRbeta analysis as frozen whole blood, isolated PBMCs, or DNA extracted from either sample type. TCRbeta CDR3 regions were amplified from genomic DNA by means of the immunoSEQ Assay, a bias-controlled multiplex PCR. The paper's data handling went like this. The number of nucleated cells in each sample was estimated by amplification of reference gene primers within the assay. To quantify the absolute abundance of each unique TCRbeta CDR3 rearrangement, sequence reads were collapsed and filtered. For each sample, productive Simpson clonality was calculated as the square root of Simpson's diversity index across productive rearrangements. In TCRdb, the immuneACCESS table is reduced to in-frame sequences with V and J assigned. These tables do not hold every clone; where another copy was compared, an unresolved V gene accounts for under half, and the others remain unexplained. The DNA was the basis for D and trimming; V, J and clone size are from that table. The sample records a few hundred thousand clones, roughly 86% of which are singletons. The ten largest account for 1.1% of the sample.

The receptor chain draws on TRBV27 and TRBJ2-7; the D gene is perhaps TRBD2, on 6 matching bases. The specimen sequenced was peripheral blood. The receptor's source is a human donor with acute or convalescent COVID-19. The donor label of this sample is uncertain. DNA sequence: TGTGCCAGCAGCACAACGGGACTCATATCCTACGAGCAGTACTTC. Its coded protein is CASSTTGLISYEQYF.